This T cell receptor beta chain comes out of a study of T cell responses to AZD1222 COVID-19 vaccine. Study-level findings and limits: Donors were mostly white British, more females; clonal diversity possibly underestimated. Repertoire collection took place solely once the T cell response had peaked. Compared with day 0, the breadth and depth of the Spike-specific TCR repertoire rose significantly after two doses of AZD1222.

As for this clone: Its antigen is not identified.

This table comes from immunoSEQ multiplex PCR, and its TCRdb copy is limited to in-frame clones, with some not included. Altogether 150,000 or so clones are present, around nine tenths being singletons, with the ten largest covering roughly 4.7%. V was cut by 2 bases and J by 2 bases, with 12 bases left in between. This CDR3 contains 15 residues. CDR1 and CDR2 (germline): SGHTA, FQGNSA. The specimen comprised peripheral blood, sampled on day 0 of AZD1222 vaccination. This clonotype was sampled from an adult in good health. The chain employs TRBV7-2 and TRBJ1-2, with a weak D call TRBD1 (5 bases). CDR3 DNA sequence: TGTGCCAGCAGCTTACAAGGCGGGGGGAACTATGGCTACACCTTC. Translating it yields CASSLQGGGNYGYTF.